These 9 T cell receptor beta chains were sequenced from one sample in a study of CD4 T cells in relation to SARS-CoV-2 and coronaviruses. The unexposed donors gave CD4+ T cells in 2011-2018, prior to COVID-19. Isolation of CD4+ T cells took place after approximately 11 days in culture. Libraries were prepared by immunoSEQ multiplex PCR; TCRdb keeps only in-frame clonotypes and omits some of them. The profile shows tens of thousands of clones, just over 75% of them singletons. These receptors have no identified antigens. The sample taken for sequencing was CD4+ T cells from PBMCs, cultured in vitro. All receptors come from a human donor in good health.

The chain is built from TRBV27 and TRBJ1-1; D is possibly TRBD1 (6 bases). The CDR3 extends over 15 amino acids. The V end lost 4 bases, the J end lost 3 bases, and 15 bases lay between the germline ends. The V gene's germline CDR1 is MNHEY and CDR2 SMNVEV (reference sequence). In nucleotides, the CDR3 is TGTGCCAGCAGTTCTGGGAAGGGGGGTCACACTGAAGCTTTCTTT. Translated: CASSSGKGGHTEAFF.

The V gene is TRBV29-1, the J gene TRBJ1-2, with D possibly TRBD1 on 6 matching bases. Germline V gene data show CDR1 as SQVTM and CDR2 as ANQGSEA. Trimming stripped 6 bases from V and 5 bases from J, with 13 bases between. The CDR3 loop spans 12 amino acids. The CDR3 region has the DNA TGCAGCGTCAGGGGTAATGATTATGGCTACACCTTC. It encodes CSVRGNDYGYTF.

This clone turned up a few times. The rearrangement uses TRBV3-1 (or the pseudogene TRBV3-2) and TRBJ1-5, with D maybe TRBD1 (6 bases). The ends were cut back, 2 bases at V and 3 bases at J, with 11 bases in the middle. Germline V CDR1 and CDR2: LGHDT, YNNKEL (reference sequence). The CDR3 extends over 15 amino acids. The DNA for the CDR3 is TGTGCCAGCAGCCAATCAGACAGGACCAATCAGCCCCAGCATTTT. This sequence encodes CASSQSDRTNQPQHF.

The gene calls are TRBV3-1 (or the pseudogene TRBV3-2) and TRBJ2-1; the match to TRBD2 covers 13 bases. This CDR3 region has 17 residues. The J segment lost 4 bases and the V segment lost 4 bases, leaving 7 bases of the junction unmatched. Germline V gene sequence: CDR1 LGHDT, CDR2 YNNKEL (reference sequence). The CDR3 is CASSPQRTSGSYNEQFF. The CDR3 coding sequence is TGTGCCAGCAGCCCCCAGCGGACTAGCGGGAGTTACAATGAGCAGTTCTTC.

This rearrangement joins TRBV15 to TRBJ1-3, with TRBD1 matching over 7 bases. CDR3 size: 18 residues. V dropped 0 bases and J dropped 3; count of bases not matched to a gene: 11. Germline assignment: CDR1 LNHNV and CDR2 YYDKDF (reference sequence). The CDR3 sequence is CATSRDQSGGFSGNTIYF. DNA of the CDR3: TGTGCCACCAGCAGAGATCAGTCAGGGGGGTTTAGTGGAAACACCATATATTTT.

This rearrangement joins TRBV4-2 to TRBJ2-3; D not resolved. V gave up 1 base and J gave up 5 bases, with 10 bases separating them. The CDR3 is 14 amino acids. CDR1 LGHNA and CDR2 YNFKEQ come from the germline V gene. The CDR3 nucleotides are TGTGCCAGCAGCCAAGCCAGGCCGGGAGATACGCAGTATTTT. Residues: CASSQARPGDTQYF.

The genes are TRBV24-1 and TRBJ2-5; a weak D match, TRBD2 (6 bases). Deletions cut 5 bases from V and 4 bases from J, with 10 bases between. The CDR3 sequence is 13 residues long. Germline V CDR1 and CDR2: KGHDR, SFDVKD. In DNA, the CDR3 is TGTGCCACCAGTGTGGAGGGGCTAGAGACCCAGTACTTC. This gives the protein CATSVEGLETQYF.

Comments on this clone: A read error may account for a junction end that differs from germline. V usage is TRBV19 and J usage is TRBJ1-5; 9 bases map to TRBD1. CDR3 length: 15 residues. Germline lookup yields CDR1 LNHDA and CDR2 SQIVND (reference sequence). CDR3 sequence reads: CVSKTTGGRGQPQHF. Here the CDR3 DNA reads TGTGTCAGTAAAACAACAGGGGGCCGGGGTCAGCCCCAGCATTTT.

By its share, this clone is hyperexpanded. The genes are TRBV7-2 and TRBJ2-2; D is unresolved. In germline, CDR1 is SGHTA, CDR2 FQGNSA. The CDR3 loop spans 14 amino acids. V shed 0 bases and J shed 1 base, with 3 bases lying between them. This CDR3 reads CASSLAVNTGELFF. The CDR3 nucleotides read TGTGCCAGCAGCTTAGCCGTGAACACCGGGGAGCTGTTTTTT.